A selection of T cell receptor beta chains follows, all from one sample in a study of graft-versus-host responses after intestinal transplantation. The table came from immunoSEQ multiplex PCR; TCRdb's copy has only in-frame clones and leaves some out. The sample lists about 93,000 clones, 80% to 85% occurring once. Their antigen targets remain unknown. The specimen comprised unstimulated CD4+ T cells sorted from spleen or lymph node cells, sampled before intestinal transplant. These receptors were obtained from a human donor who received an intestinal transplant. Both conserved end residues are part of each CDR3. The D gene is left open where the match is weak. Only part of the rows carry a size: once, few, many, or a class if the clone is expanded.

NA	TRBV28	TRBD1	TRBJ1-2	CASSLWAAQGVGYTF	TGTGCCAGCAGTTTATGGGCGGCCCAGGGGGTGGGCTACACCTTC
few	TRBV5-1	NA	TRBJ1-2	CASSPSPGNYGYTF	TGCGCCAGCAGCCCGAGTCCCGGTAACTATGGCTACACCTTC
NA	TRBV10-2	TRBD2	TRBJ2-3	CASSGKTSKLDTQYF	TGCGCCAGCAGTGGGAAGACTAGCAAGCTAGATACGCAGTATTTT
NA	TRBV7-2	NA	TRBJ1-5	CASSLWEDQPQHF	TGTGCCAGCAGCTTATGGGAGGATCAGCCCCAGCATTTT
NA	TRBV6-1	TRBD2	TRBJ2-1	CASSDRGEGLYEQFF	TGTGCCAGCAGTGATCGGGGGGAGGGCCTCTATGAGCAGTTCTTC
NA	TRBV14	TRBD2	TRBJ2-7	CASSQDFKRGYEQYF	TGTGCCAGCAGCCAAGATTTTAAGCGGGGATACGAGCAGTACTTC
NA	TRBV19	TRBD2	TRBJ2-1	CAISGSTYNEQFF	TGTGCCATTAGCGGGAGTACCTACAATGAGCAGTTCTTC
NA	TRBV14	TRBD1	TRBJ2-5	CASSQTIRDRGEETQYF	TGTGCCAGCAGCCAGACTATCCGGGACAGGGGCGAAGAGACCCAGTACTTC
NA	TRBV6-1	TRBD1	TRBJ1-3	CASRAQGGGNTIYF	TGTGCCAGCAGGGCACAGGGGGGTGGAAACACCATATATTTT
NA	TRBV6-5	NA	TRBJ1-1	CASTHVVGGTEAFF	TGTGCCAGCACCCACGTGGTGGGAGGCACTGAAGCTTTCTTT
NA	TRBV6-5	NA	TRBJ1-5	CASSYREIGQPQHF	TGTGCCAGCAGTTACCGGGAGATAGGTCAGCCCCAGCATTTT
NA	TRBV5-1	NA	TRBJ1-2	CATGAGPGYGYTF	TGCGCCACCGGCGCGGGGCCCGGGTATGGCTACACCTTC
NA	TRBV28	TRBD1	TRBJ2-7	CASAIVDRWYEQYF	TGTGCCAGCGCGATAGTGGACAGGTGGTATGAGCAGTACTTC
NA	TRBV19	NA	TRBJ2-6	CASSLRGPGANVLTF	TGTGCCAGTAGTCTGCGGGGGCCTGGGGCCAACGTCCTGACTTTC
NA	TRBV7-2	NA	TRBJ1-5	CASSLSVDQPQHF	TGTGCCAGCAGCTTATCGGTGGATCAGCCCCAGCATTTT
few	TRBV30	NA	TRBJ2-7	CAWSGPLSGLYEQYF	TGTGCCTGGAGCGGACCCCTCAGTGGACTTTACGAGCAGTACTTC
NA	TRBV6-1	TRBD1	TRBJ2-3	CASTFGTGDTDTQYF	TGTGCCAGCACCTTCGGGACAGGGGACACAGATACGCAGTATTTT
NA	TRBV11-2	TRBD2	TRBJ2-3	CASSPQVAGAGGTQYF	TGTGCCAGCAGCCCCCAGGTAGCGGGGGCCGGGGGTACGCAGTATTTT